The T cell receptor beta chain described here comes from a study of T cell changes during pregnancy in multiple sclerosis. Germline CDR1 is SNHLY and CDR2 is FYNNEI. The CDR3 sequence is 14 residues long. After removal of 5 bases from V and 10 bases from J, the junction contained 7 bases not matched to a gene. Generated by immunoSEQ multiplex PCR, the TCRdb table keeps only in-frame clones and is missing some. The sample has 55,000 or so clones, 80% to 95% seen once. This receptor was taken from a female donor with multiple sclerosis, enrolled in a pregnancy study. The starting material was CD4+ T cells from peripheral blood mononuclear cells, obtained after pregnancy. The genes are TRBV2 and TRBJ1-4; 10 bases align to TRBD1. CDR3 protein: CASSLDRGGGKLFF. The CDR3 coding sequence is TGTGCCAGCAGTCTGGACAGGGGGGGCGGAAAACTGTTTTTT.